Below, one TCR beta chain is given with its context. Method: immunoSEQ multiplex PCR; TCRdb's copy keeps in-frame clones and lacks some. The table includes about 140,000 clones, 84% detected once. This record belongs to a study of blood T cell repertoires in COVID-19. V was clipped by 1 base and J by 2 bases, with 13 bases between them. Germline V gene lookup returns CDR1 LGHDT and CDR2 YNNKEL (reference sequence). The CDR3 has 16 amino acids. This clonotype was sampled from a man aged 30 to 39 with COVID-19, enrolled during active disease. The sample consisted of peripheral blood. The V and J genes are TRBV3-1 (or the pseudogene TRBV3-2) and TRBJ2-3; possible D gene TRBD2, 5 bases. The DNA for the CDR3 is TGTGCCAGCAGCCAAGGCCGGGGTTACCCCACAGATACGCAGTATTTT. Amino acids: CASSQGRGYPTDTQYF.